This passage covers 21 T cell receptor beta chains from one sample sequenced in a study of blood T cell dynamics during melanoma immunotherapy. Stated time point: week 3, after first cycle of checkpoint inhibitor. Method: immunoSEQ multiplex PCR; TCRdb's copy keeps in-frame clones and lacks some. The table shows 14,000 to 15,000 clones, with around 90% occurring only once. The sample here was blood, taken from a patient treated with checkpoint blockade. These receptors all stem from a human donor with melanoma.

The CDR3 bases are TGCGCCAGCAGGGGGGAGAGCGGGAGGGCCACAGATACGCAGTATTTT. Translated: CASRGESGRATDTQYF. This sequence joins TRBV5-1 and TRBJ2-3; 10 nucleotides align to TRBD2. CDR3 length equals 16 residues. After removal of 5 bases from V and 2 bases from J, the junction contained 8 bases not matched to a gene. Germline V lookup: CDR1 SGHRS, CDR2 YFSETQ.

This rearrangement joins TRBV11-2 to TRBJ1-2; 8 nucleotides line up with TRBD1. This CDR3 is built from 15 residues. Per the germline V gene, CDR1 is SGHAT and CDR2 is FQNNGV. J was trimmed by 6 bases and V by 4 bases; bases with no gene match: 10. The CDR3 here is CASSSQRGQGDGYTF. CDR3 nucleotide sequence: TGTGCCAGCAGCTCCCAACGCGGACAGGGAGATGGCTACACCTTC. Complete variable domain (other parts from reference TRBV11-2 and TRBJ1-2): EAGVAQSPRYKIIEKRQSVAFWCNPISGHATLYWYQQILGQGPKLLIQFQNNGVVDDSQLPKDRFSAERLKGVDSTLKIQPAKLEDSAVYLCASSSQRGQGDGYTFGSGTRLTVV.

The genes are TRBV6-1 and TRBJ2-3; 12 bases align to TRBD2. Germline assignment: CDR1 MNHNS and CDR2 SASEGT. Unmatched junction bases numbered 7, after V lost 2 bases and J lost 1 base. This CDR3 region has 18 residues. The CDR3 region is CASSENLAGGEGTDTQYF. CDR3 sequence (DNA): TGTGCCAGCAGTGAAAACCTAGCGGGAGGGGAGGGCACAGATACGCAGTATTTT.

The gene calls are TRBV9 and TRBJ2-1; 8 nucleotides align to TRBD2. Germline-derived CDR1 and CDR2 are SGDLS and YYNGEE. The length of the CDR3 is 12 residues. The ends lost 4 bases at V and 15 bases at J; junction bases unmatched: 9. CDR3 sequence reads: CASSPVSGRAFF. As DNA, the CDR3 is TGTGCCAGCAGCCCCGTCAGCGGGAGAGCGTTCTTC. The whole variable domain, remainder taken from reference TRBV9 and TRBJ2-1, is DSGVTQTPKHLITATGQRVTLRCSPRSGDLSVYWYQQSLDQGLQFLIQYYNGEERAKGNILERFSAQQFPDLHSELNLSSLELGDSALYFCASSPVSGRAFFGPGTRLTVL.

The CDR3 DNA reads as TGTGCCAGCCGCCCCCTCTCCAGCTCCTACGAGCAGTACTTC. The encoded protein is CASRPLSSSYEQYF. The chain employs TRBV7-6 and TRBJ2-7, with D unclear. The CDR3 consists of 14 residues. CDR1 SGHVS and CDR2 FNYEAQ come from the germline V gene. Trimming cost V 8 bases and J 0 bases, with 14 bases left between them.

The chain recombines TRBV7-9 with TRBJ1-2; D might be TRBD1 (6 bases). Germline lookup yields CDR1 SEHNR and CDR2 FQNEAQ (reference sequence). The V gene lost 4 bases and the J gene lost 4 bases, with 19 bases spanning the gap. CDR3 length: 16 amino acids. This chain's CDR3 is CASSSWQGRTGYGYTF. The CDR3 DNA reads as TGTGCCAGCAGCTCCTGGCAGGGGAGGACGGGCTATGGCTACACCTTC.

This clone was detected only a few times. This rearrangement joins TRBV30 to TRBJ2-3; a weak D match, TRBD2 (5 bases). The CDR3 is 13 amino acids. The germline CDR1 and CDR2 sequences are GTSNPN and SVGIG (reference sequence). Trimming took off 3 bases at V and 3 bases at J, with 10 bases between the two ends. The CDR3 protein is CAWSSGWTDTQYF. The CDR3 DNA reads as TGTGCCTGGAGCAGCGGATGGACAGATACGCAGTATTTT.

The chain links TRBV28 to TRBJ2-7; possible D gene TRBD2, 5 bases. Deletions cut 6 bases from V and 0 bases from J, with 12 bases between. CDR3 length: 14 residues. Germline assignment: CDR1 MDHEN and CDR2 SYDVKM. Here the CDR3 DNA reads TGTGCCAGCAGGCCCCAAGGGAGCTCCTACGAGCAGTACTTC. Its translation: CASRPQGSSYEQYF.

V gene TRBV6-5 combines with J gene TRBJ2-7, with D possibly matching TRBD2 (7 bases). V lost 0 bases and J lost 2, with 11 bases in between. This CDR3 is 15 amino acids long. CDR1 MNHEY and CDR2 SVGAGI come from the germline V gene. The DNA for the CDR3 is TGTGCCAGCAGTTACTCCGGGGGGCCCACCTACGAGCAGTACTTC. It is translated as CASSYSGGPTYEQYF.

This chain links TRBV29-1 with TRBJ2-5; 15 positions match TRBD2. Germline V CDR1 and CDR2: SQVTM, ANQGSEA. The CDR3 is 14 amino acids. V dropped 5 bases and J dropped 11; count of bases not matched to a gene: 9. DNA for the CDR3: TGCAGCGTTCCCGGACTAGCGGGAGGGAGAGAGCAGTACTTC. It is translated as CSVPGLAGGREQYF.

V gene TRBV27 combines with J gene TRBJ2-3; TRBD2 matches at 11 bases. The CDR3 consists of 14 residues. Germline CDR1 MNHEY, CDR2 SMNVEV (reference sequence). V trimming: 3 bases; J trimming: 5 bases; junction bases outside the gene matches: 1. The CDR3 nucleotides read TGTGCCAGCAGTTTCCTAGCGGGAGGAGATACGCAGTATTTT. It yields the protein CASSFLAGGDTQYF.

The chain uses TRBV7-9 and TRBJ2-7, with a tentative D call TRBD2 (6 bases). This CDR3 has 16 residues. Per the germline V gene, CDR1 is SEHNR and CDR2 is FQNEAQ (reference sequence). Deletions cut 0 bases from V and 6 bases from J, with 18 bases between. The chain's CDR3 is CASSLAGGKDMFEQYF. The CDR3 DNA follows: TGTGCCAGCAGCTTAGCTGGAGGGAAGGACATGTTCGAGCAGTACTTC.

This chain links TRBV15 with TRBJ2-5; weak D call: TRBD1 (5 bases). The CDR3 runs to 14 residues. Germline CDR1 LNHNV, CDR2 YYDKDF (reference sequence). Trimming shortened V by 0 bases and J by 4 bases, and 9 bases separated the two germline ends. The CDR3 nucleotides are TGTGCCACCAGCAGAGATAGAAGGGGAGAGACCCAGTACTTC. Amino acids: CATSRDRRGETQYF.

The CDR3 loop reads CASSPTSGRRYEQYF. DNA of the CDR3: TGCGCCAGCAGCCCGACTAGCGGGAGGCGCTACGAGCAGTACTTC. This rearrangement joins TRBV4-1 to TRBJ2-7, with 13 bases aligning to TRBD2. Germline trimming cut 4 bases from V and 3 bases from J; bases unmatched to any gene: 3. The CDR3 runs to 15 residues. The germline gives CDR1 MGHRA, CDR2 YSYEKL.

The chain joins TRBV19 to TRBJ2-1; D remains unclear. This CDR3 comprises 15 residues. Germline lookup yields CDR1 LNHDA and CDR2 SQIVND (reference sequence). V was cut by 7 bases and J by 2 bases, with 15 bases left in between. The CDR3 protein is CASTVKGNTYNEQFF. CDR3 in DNA: TGTGCCAGTACCGTGAAGGGAAACACCTACAATGAGCAGTTCTTC.

The V and J genes are TRBV19 and TRBJ2-3; D remains ambiguous. Germline loops: CDR1 LNHDA, CDR2 SQIVND (reference sequence). Trimming removed 7 bases at V and 4 bases at J, with 21 bases between. The CDR3 spans 16 residues. CDR3 protein: CASTPQASRAADTQYF. The CDR3 DNA sequence: TGTGCCAGTACCCCTCAAGCTTCTAGGGCAGCAGATACGCAGTATTTT. Full variable domain (remainder filled in from reference TRBV19 and TRBJ2-3): DGGITQSPKYLFRKEGQNVTLSCEQNLNHDAMYWYRQDPGQGLRLIYYSQIVNDFQKGDIAEGYSVSREKKESFPLTVTSAQKNPTAFYLCASTPQASRAADTQYFGPGTRLTVL.

The chain recombines TRBV9 with TRBJ1-1; 8 bases are a match to TRBD1. The CDR3 totals 16 residues. Germline CDR1 and CDR2: SGDLS and YYNGEE. J lost 5 bases, V lost 2 bases, and 11 bases had no gene match. CDR3 nucleotides: TGTGCCAGCAGCGTGGACAGGGACCTCCAGGGAACTGAAGCTTTCTTT. Residues: CASSVDRDLQGTEAFF. The complete variable domain, with remaining parts taken from reference TRBV9 and TRBJ1-1, reads DSGVTQTPKHLITATGQRVTLRCSPRSGDLSVYWYQQSLDQGLQFLIQYYNGEERAKGNILERFSAQQFPDLHSELNLSSLELGDSALYFCASSVDRDLQGTEAFFGQGTRLTVV.

The chain carries TRBV6-5 and TRBJ1-1; D remains unclear. The germline V gene has CDR1 MNHEY and CDR2 SVGAGI. The CDR3 is made up of 15 amino acids. Trimming pared 2 bases from V and 6 bases from J, leaving 16 bases between. The CDR3 DNA is TGTGCCAGCAGTTACGGCGGTAGAGGGTGGGCTGAAGCTTTCTTT. Protein sequence: CASSYGGRGWAEAFF.

The chain is built from TRBV2 and TRBJ2-7, with 7 positions matching TRBD2. V was clipped by 2 bases and J by 5 bases; unmatched bases: 6. Germline lookup yields CDR1 SNHLY and CDR2 FYNNEI. The CDR3 length is 14 residues. CDR3 DNA sequence: TGTGCCAGCAGTGAATGGGGGGGTCAGAACGAGCAGTACTTC. Protein sequence: CASSEWGGQNEQYF.

This sequence joins TRBV7-6 and TRBJ2-1; D remains unclear. This CDR3 is 14 amino acids long. In germline, CDR1 is SGHVS, CDR2 FNYEAQ. V was cut by 1 base and J by 4 bases, with 8 bases left in between. The CDR3 loop reads CASSLEVEYNEQFF. In nucleotides, the CDR3 is TGTGCCAGCAGCTTAGAAGTGGAGTACAATGAGCAGTTCTTC.

The rearrangement uses TRBV5-1 and TRBJ2-5; TRBD1 matches 9 bases. The J call is doubtful: the DNA matches TRBJ2-7 better. CDR1 SGHRS and CDR2 YFSETQ come from the germline V gene. This CDR3 is 14 amino acids long. CDR3 in amino acids: CASSWGTGMNEQYF. For the CDR3, the DNA is TGCGCCAGCAGCTGGGGGACAGGGATGAACGAGCAGTACTTC.